A single sample gave rise to the 3 T cell receptor beta chains below, sequenced in a study of T cell responses to AZD1222 COVID-19 vaccine. Method: immunoSEQ multiplex PCR; TCRdb's copy keeps in-frame clones and lacks some. The sample holds 110,000 to 150,000 clones; around 90% are singletons and the top ten take about 1.8%. The sequencing here drew on peripheral blood, taken 28 days after the second AZD1222 dose. These receptors came from an adult who received the AZD1222 COVID-19 vaccine.

The gene calls are TRBV15 and TRBJ1-2; the D gene is possibly TRBD1 (6 bases). The V gene's germline CDR1 is LNHNV and CDR2 YYDKDF (reference sequence). This CDR3 spans 14 amino acids. Trimming stripped 3 bases from V and 4 bases from J, with 12 bases between. CDR3 nucleotides: TGTGCCACCAGCAGTGAGGGGGTTCCCTATGGCTACACCTTC. Translated: CATSSEGVPYGYTF.

The V and J genes are TRBV6-6 and TRBJ2-7, with 9 bases aligning to TRBD1. The CDR3 runs to 13 residues. Germline V lookup: CDR1 MNHNY, CDR2 SVGAGI (reference sequence). Trimming cost V 5 bases and J 3 bases; bases outside gene matches: 2. CDR3 nucleotide sequence: TGTGCCAGCAGTAACAGGGGGCTCTACGAGCAGTACTTC. Translating it yields CASSNRGLYEQYF.

The gene calls are TRBV5-1 and TRBJ2-5, with D maybe TRBD1 (6 bases). The CDR3 runs 15 residues. Trimming removed 0 bases from V and 4 bases from J, with 13 bases in between. Germline values: CDR1 SGHRS, CDR2 YFSETQ. The CDR3 spells CASSLASTGGETQYF. CDR3 DNA sequence: TGCGCCAGCAGCTTGGCGTCGACAGGCGGAGAGACCCAGTACTTC.